Shown below are 14 T cell receptor beta chains from a single sample sequenced in a study of identical twins' blood T cells. MiXCR was run by TCRdb on the 5' RACE reads, yielding one entry per CDR3 protein. Among a few hundred thousand distinct CDR3 sequences listed, around 30% were seen once. Material for sequencing was PBMCs. These receptors all come from a woman between 18 and 55 years old in good health.

The rearrangement joins TRBV29-1 to TRBJ2-2; D is perhaps TRBD1 (6 bases). The germline CDR1 and CDR2 sequences are SQVTM and ANQGSEA. V lost 5 bases to trimming and J lost 5 bases, with 12 bases between them. CDR3 length: 13 residues. This CDR3 is CSVNRVLTGELFF. CDR3 nucleotides: TGCAGCGTTAACAGGGTTTTAACCGGGGAGCTGTTTTTT.

The genes are TRBV5-1 and TRBJ2-5; weak D call: TRBD1 (6 bases). The germline gives CDR1 SGHRS, CDR2 YFSETQ. Deletions cut 1 base from V and 2 bases from J, with 12 bases between. The CDR3 runs 15 residues. The CDR3 loop reads CASSLRGTLQETQYF. The CDR3 nucleotides read TGCGCCAGCAGCTTGCGAGGGACACTTCAAGAGACCCAGTACTTC.

The chain joins TRBV5-1 to TRBJ2-3; no reliable D call. The CDR3 extends over 13 amino acids. Between the trimmed V and J ends, which lost 4 bases and 2 bases, there was a span of 8 bases. Germline V CDR1 and CDR2: SGHRS, YFSETQ. CDR3 amino acids: CASSVVPTDTQYF. CDR3 DNA sequence: TGCGCCAGCAGCGTAGTCCCCACAGATACGCAGTATTTT.

The V gene is TRBV7-2, the J gene TRBJ1-5; D call uncertain. Germline values: CDR1 SGHTA, CDR2 FQGNSA. The CDR3 is made up of 13 amino acids. Trimming removed 1 base from V and 10 bases from J, with 11 bases in between. CDR3 nucleotide sequence: TGTGCCAGCAGCTTAGAGCTGGCAGCCCCCCAGCATTTT. It yields the protein CASSLELAAPQHF.

This clonotype was seen a few times. The V and J genes are TRBV2 and TRBJ2-7, with 7 bases fitting TRBD1. CDR1 SNHLY and CDR2 FYNNEI come from the germline V gene. The CDR3 is made up of 15 amino acids. The ends lost 8 bases at V and 3 bases at J; junction bases unmatched: 13. The CDR3 sequence is CASSVRQGKVYEQYF. The CDR3 nucleotides are TGTGCCAGCTCAGTAAGACAGGGTAAGGTCTACGAGCAGTACTTC.

J is TRBJ1-6 and V is TRBV10-3; TRBD1 agrees at 8 bases. There are 15 residues in the CDR3. With 2 bases clipped from V and 4 bases from J, the junction kept 1 base outside the gene matches. Germline CDR1 is ENHRY and CDR2 is SYGVKD. The CDR3 sequence is CAISEGTGYNSPLHF. The CDR3 nucleotides read TGTGCCATCAGTGAGGGGACAGGTTATAATTCACCCCTCCACTTT.

This clonotype has only a few counts. V gene TRBV20-1 combines with J gene TRBJ1-1; tentative D call: TRBD1 (5 bases). The germline V gene encodes CDR1 DFQATT and CDR2 SNEGSKA (reference sequence). This CDR3 is built from 12 residues. Trimming took 3 bases from V and 10 from J, leaving 15 bases between them. As DNA, the CDR3 is TGCAGTGCTAGGGCCGGGGCGCTGCCAGCTTTCTTT. It encodes CSARAGALPAFF.

The chain is built from TRBV9 and TRBJ2-7; 8 positions agree with TRBD1. The CDR3 runs 18 residues. V shed 3 bases, J shed 1 base, and the junction held 15 bases outside the gene matches. From germline, CDR1 is SGDLS and CDR2 YYNGEE. The chain's CDR3 is CASSGIPDRDRLSYEQYF. The CDR3 region has the DNA TGTGCCAGCAGCGGAATACCCGACCGGGACAGGCTATCCTACGAGCAGTACTTC.

The rearrangement joins TRBV29-1 to TRBJ1-1, with D possibly matching TRBD1 (6 bases). The CDR3 length is 16 residues. CDR1 and CDR2 from the germline V gene are SQVTM and ANQGSEA. The V and J ends lost 6 bases and 6 bases respectively, with 26 bases between them. CDR3 region: CSVPLNVGLGGPEAFF. DNA for the CDR3: TGCAGCGTCCCCCTTAACGTGGGGTTAGGGGGTCCTGAAGCTTTCTTT.

The genes are TRBV20-1 and TRBJ2-6; 8 bases agree with TRBD1. CDR3 length equals 16 residues. The V gene's germline CDR1 is DFQATT and CDR2 SNEGSKA (reference sequence). V dropped 5 bases and J dropped 0; count of bases not matched to a gene: 6. The CDR3 region has the DNA TGCAGTGCTGCCGGGACAGGAAGCTCTGGGGCCAACGTCCTGACTTTC. It codes for CSAAGTGSSGANVLTF.

This clonotype was found a few times. The gene calls are TRBV7-9 and TRBJ1-1; TRBD1 is a possible D gene (5 bases). Germline CDR1 SEHNR, CDR2 FQNEAQ (reference sequence). Trimming removed 11 bases from V and 0 bases from J, with 13 bases in between. The CDR3 has 13 residues. CDR3: CAGYRGMNTEAFF. DNA of the CDR3: TGTGCCGGGTATCGGGGGATGAACACTGAAGCTTTCTTT. Combining the CDR3 with reference TRBV7-9 and TRBJ1-1 gives the whole variable domain DTGVSQNPRHKITKRGQNVTFRCDPISEHNRLYWYRQTLGQGPEFLTYFQNEAQLEKSRLLSDRFSAERPKGSFSTLEIQRTEQGDSAMYLCAGYRGMNTEAFFGQGTRLTVV.

The sample holds a few counts of this clonotype. V gene TRBV7-8 combines with J gene TRBJ1-5; D is unclear. Trimming took off 2 bases at V and 3 bases at J, with 8 bases between the two ends. Germline V gene sequence: CDR1 SGHVS, CDR2 FQNEAQ. The CDR3 is 14 residues long. The CDR3 DNA sequence: TGTGCCAGCAGCTTAATACAGCTCAATCAGCCCCAGCATTTT. Protein product: CASSLIQLNQPQHF.

There are a few counts of this clonotype. The rearrangement joins TRBV29-1 to TRBJ1-3; 10 bases map to TRBD1. This CDR3 spans 15 amino acids. CDR1 and CDR2 from the germline V gene are SQVTM and ANQGSEA. V was pared by 7 bases and J by 6 bases, with 12 bases of the junction left unmatched. The CDR3 DNA reads as TGCAGCGGGGGAGGTGACAGGGGGCCAGAAAACACCATATATTTT. Protein product: CSGGGDRGPENTIYF.

This sequence joins TRBV28 and TRBJ1-5, with 10 bases aligning to TRBD1. The CDR3 has 15 amino acids. The germline gives CDR1 MDHEN, CDR2 SYDVKM. The ends lost 7 bases at V and 4 bases at J; junction bases unmatched: 7. This CDR3 reads CASMTGDRGNQPQHF. The CDR3, as DNA: TGTGCCAGCATGACCGGGGACAGGGGAAATCAGCCCCAGCATTTT. The variable domain in full, with the rest retrieved from reference TRBV28 and TRBJ1-5, is DVKVTQSSRYLVKRTGEKVFLECVQDMDHENMFWYRQDPGLGLRLIYFSYDVKMKEKGDIPEGYSVSREKKERFSLILESASTNQTSMYLCASMTGDRGNQPQHFGDGTRLSIL.